The next 9 T cell receptor beta chains were all read from a single sample in a study of shared clonotypes between healthy human individuals. Sequencing was performed with immunoSEQ multiplex PCR; in TCRdb, only in-frame clones are kept and a portion is missing. The sample has about 470,000 clones; around 79% are singletons. Sequenced input: PBMCs. The receptors were gathered from a woman aged 40-49 years in good health. Some clones in this sample may be carry-over from other donors' samples.

This chain links TRBV28 with TRBJ2-1; 9 bases agree with TRBD2. J lost 6 bases, V lost 7 bases, and 10 bases had no gene match. Per the germline V gene, CDR1 is MDHEN and CDR2 is SYDVKM. The CDR3 sequence is 15 residues long. The CDR3 sequence: CASTRPGLAGNEQFF. The CDR3 DNA is TGTGCCAGCACCCGGCCGGGACTAGCAGGCAATGAGCAGTTCTTC.

This chain uses TRBV18 with TRBJ2-1; 9 nucleotides match TRBD1. The CDR3 covers 15 residues. The germline gives CDR1 KGHSH, CDR2 LQKENI. The trim removed 3 bases at V and 6 bases at J, leaving 6 bases unmatched. CDR3 DNA: TGTGCCAGCTCACCGGACAGGGGAGGTAGCAATGAGCAGTTCTTC. Its translation is CASSPDRGGSNEQFF.

The rearrangement uses TRBV6-5 and TRBJ2-7, with D hard to call. This CDR3 is built from 14 residues. Germline values: CDR1 MNHEY, CDR2 SVGAGI. Trimming took 0 bases from V and 3 from J, leaving 9 bases between them. The CDR3 nucleotides are TGTGCCAGCAGTTACTCGGCTCGCTACTACGAGCAGTACTTC. It specifies CASSYSARYYEQYF.

The chain is built from TRBV28 and TRBJ2-1, with 10 bases that match TRBD2. Germline assignment: CDR1 MDHEN and CDR2 SYDVKM. The ends lost 2 bases at V and 4 bases at J; junction bases unmatched: 2. The CDR3 runs to 15 residues. The CDR3 reads CASSLQRGGYNEQFF. In DNA, the CDR3 is TGTGCCAGCAGTTTACAGCGGGGGGGTTACAATGAGCAGTTCTTC.

This chain links TRBV7-8 with TRBJ2-1, with D maybe TRBD2 (5 bases). CDR1 is SGHVS, CDR2 FQNEAQ, per germline. This CDR3 is 14 amino acids long. V was clipped by 8 bases and J by 3 bases, with 14 bases between them. The CDR3 is CASGSYGDYNEQFF. In DNA, the CDR3 is TGTGCCAGCGGGTCCTACGGGGACTACAATGAGCAGTTCTTC.

V and J are TRBV20-1 and TRBJ1-2, with TRBD1 matching 7 bases. CDR3 length: 11 amino acids. The ends lost 4 bases at V and 8 bases at J; junction bases unmatched: 4. Germline V gene sequence: CDR1 DFQATT, CDR2 SNEGSKA (reference sequence). The CDR3 DNA reads TGCAGTGCTAAGGGGGCGGGAGGCTACACCTTC. This gives the protein CSAKGAGGYTF.

This rearrangement joins TRBV5-4 to TRBJ1-1, with 10 bases identical to TRBD1. Germline V gene lookup returns CDR1 SGHNT and CDR2 YYREEE (reference sequence). This CDR3 is 17 amino acids long. V lost 2 bases to trimming and J lost 1 base; unmatched junction nucleotides: 8. CDR3 residues: CASSLSGQGIPNTEAFF. DNA for the CDR3: TGTGCCAGCAGCTTATCGGGACAGGGGATCCCGAACACTGAAGCTTTCTTT. The whole variable domain, remainder taken from reference TRBV5-4 and TRBJ1-1, is ETGVTQSPTHLIKTRGQQVTLRCSSQSGHNTVSWYQQALGQGPQFIFQYYREEENGRGNFPPRFSGLQFPNYSSELNVNALELDDSALYLCASSLSGQGIPNTEAFFGQGTRLTVV.

The chain joins TRBV4-3 to TRBJ2-2, with a possible D match to TRBD1 (6 bases). Germline CDR1 and CDR2: LGHNA and YSLEER. V was clipped by 0 bases and J by 7 bases, with 6 bases between them. CDR3 length equals 13 residues. The CDR3 reads CASSQEGHGELFF. CDR3 DNA: TGCGCCAGCAGCCAAGAGGGACACGGGGAGCTGTTTTTT.

The J gene is TRBJ2-7, the V gene TRBV19, with TRBD1 as a possible D gene (5 bases). The CDR3 totals 15 residues. Germline CDR1 and CDR2: LNHDA and SQIVND (reference sequence). Trimming left V 1 base short and J 0 bases short, with 10 bases between. The CDR3 DNA is TGTGCCAGTAGTATAGTCGTTGGGGCCTCCTACGAGCAGTACTTC. Protein product: CASSIVVGASYEQYF.